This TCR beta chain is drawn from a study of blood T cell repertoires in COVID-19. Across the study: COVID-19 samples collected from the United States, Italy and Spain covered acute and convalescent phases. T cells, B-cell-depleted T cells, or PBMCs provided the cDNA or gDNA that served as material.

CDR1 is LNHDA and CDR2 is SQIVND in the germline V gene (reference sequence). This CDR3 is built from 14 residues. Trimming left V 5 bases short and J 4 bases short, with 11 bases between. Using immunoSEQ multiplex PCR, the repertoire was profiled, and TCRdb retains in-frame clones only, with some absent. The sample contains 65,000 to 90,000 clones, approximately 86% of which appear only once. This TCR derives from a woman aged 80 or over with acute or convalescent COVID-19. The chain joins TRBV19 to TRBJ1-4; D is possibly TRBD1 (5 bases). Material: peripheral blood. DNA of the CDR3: TGTGCCAGTAGTCGGCAGGGAATTAATGAAAAACTGTTTTTT. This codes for CASSRQGINEKLFF.